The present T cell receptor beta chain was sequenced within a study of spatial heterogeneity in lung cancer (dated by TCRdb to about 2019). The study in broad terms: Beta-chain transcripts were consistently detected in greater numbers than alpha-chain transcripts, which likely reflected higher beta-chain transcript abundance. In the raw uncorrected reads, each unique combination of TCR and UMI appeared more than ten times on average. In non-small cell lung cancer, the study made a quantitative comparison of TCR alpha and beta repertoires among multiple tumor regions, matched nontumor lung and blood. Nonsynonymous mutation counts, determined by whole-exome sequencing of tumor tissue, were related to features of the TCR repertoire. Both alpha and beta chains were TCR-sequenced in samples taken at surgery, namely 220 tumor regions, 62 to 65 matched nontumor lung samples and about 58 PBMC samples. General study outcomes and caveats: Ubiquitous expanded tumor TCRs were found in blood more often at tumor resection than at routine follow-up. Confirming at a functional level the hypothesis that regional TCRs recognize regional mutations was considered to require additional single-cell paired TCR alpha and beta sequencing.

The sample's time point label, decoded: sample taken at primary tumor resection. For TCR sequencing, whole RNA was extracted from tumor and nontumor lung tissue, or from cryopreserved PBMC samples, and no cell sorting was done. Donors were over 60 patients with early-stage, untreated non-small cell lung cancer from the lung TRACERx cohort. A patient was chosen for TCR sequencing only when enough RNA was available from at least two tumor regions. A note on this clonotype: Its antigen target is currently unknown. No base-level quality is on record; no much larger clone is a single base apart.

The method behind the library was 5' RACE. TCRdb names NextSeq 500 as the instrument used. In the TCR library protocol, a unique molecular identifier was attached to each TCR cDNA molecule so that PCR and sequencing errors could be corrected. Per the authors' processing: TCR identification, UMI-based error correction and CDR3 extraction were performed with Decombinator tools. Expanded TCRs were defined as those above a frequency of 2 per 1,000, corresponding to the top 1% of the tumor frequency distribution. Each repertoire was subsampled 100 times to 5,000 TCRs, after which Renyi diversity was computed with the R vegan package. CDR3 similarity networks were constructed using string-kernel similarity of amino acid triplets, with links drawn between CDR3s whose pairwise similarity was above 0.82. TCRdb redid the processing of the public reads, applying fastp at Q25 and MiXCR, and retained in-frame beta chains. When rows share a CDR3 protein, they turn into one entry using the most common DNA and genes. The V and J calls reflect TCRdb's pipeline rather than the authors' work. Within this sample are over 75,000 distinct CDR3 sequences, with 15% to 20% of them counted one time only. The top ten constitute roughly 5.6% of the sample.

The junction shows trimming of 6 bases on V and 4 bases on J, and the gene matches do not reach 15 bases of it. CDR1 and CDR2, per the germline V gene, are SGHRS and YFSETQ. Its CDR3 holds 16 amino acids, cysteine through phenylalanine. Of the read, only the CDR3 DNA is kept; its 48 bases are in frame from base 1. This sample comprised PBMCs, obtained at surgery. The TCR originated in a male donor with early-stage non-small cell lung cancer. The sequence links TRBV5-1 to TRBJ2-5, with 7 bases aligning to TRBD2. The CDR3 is CASIASGIDFGETQYF. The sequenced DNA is TGCGCCAGCATCGCAAGCGGGATTGATTTTGGAGAGACCCAGTACTTC. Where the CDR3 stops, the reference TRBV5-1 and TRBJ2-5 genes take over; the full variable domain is KAGVTQTPRYLIKTRGQQVTLSCSPISGHRSVSWYQQTPGQGLQFLFEYFSETQRNKGNFPGRFSGRQFSNSRSEMNVSTLELGDSALYLCASIASGIDFGETQYFGPGTRLLVL.